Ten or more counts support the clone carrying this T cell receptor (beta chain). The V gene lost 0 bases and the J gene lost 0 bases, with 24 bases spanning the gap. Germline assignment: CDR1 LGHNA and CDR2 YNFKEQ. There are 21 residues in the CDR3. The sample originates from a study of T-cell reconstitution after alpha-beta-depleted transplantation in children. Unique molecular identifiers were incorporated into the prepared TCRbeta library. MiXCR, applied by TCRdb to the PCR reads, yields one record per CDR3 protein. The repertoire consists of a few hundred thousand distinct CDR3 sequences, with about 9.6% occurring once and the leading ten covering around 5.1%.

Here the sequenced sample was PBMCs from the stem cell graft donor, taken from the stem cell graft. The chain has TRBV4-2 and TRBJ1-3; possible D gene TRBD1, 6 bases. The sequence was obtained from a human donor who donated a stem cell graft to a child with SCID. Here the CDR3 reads CASSQEGDTEQNYHSGNTIYF. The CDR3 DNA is TGTGCCAGCAGCCAAGAGGGGGACACAGAACAGAACTACCACTCTGGAAACACCATATATTTT.